The clone carrying this T cell receptor beta chain was observed a handful of times. Antigen unknown. Per the germline V gene, CDR1 is MNHNY and CDR2 is SVGAGI (reference sequence). Trimming left V 6 bases short and J 5 bases short, with 17 bases between. There are 15 residues in the CDR3. Researchers ran the PCR with 60 Vbeta and 13 Jbeta primers. Sequencing was performed with immunoSEQ multiplex PCR; in TCRdb, only in-frame clones are kept and a portion is missing. The profile shows 55,000 to 70,000 clones, roughly two thirds of them singletons. The data originate from a study of cytomegalovirus exposure and HLA in healthy donors. Study observations and caveats: In a later analysis, TCR beta V- and J-gene trimming showed a link to a missense DCLRE1C variant. Presence/absence analysis assumed near-uniform sequencing depth across donors. When analyzed later, the rates of TCR association showed variation by HLA locus, with DRB1 the most and HLA-C the fewest.

The gene calls are TRBV6-6 and TRBJ1-5; the D is unclear. This TCR was sampled from a man aged 35 to 55 in good health and CMV-seropositive. Sequencing used PBMCs. The CDR3 region is CASSGSVGEYQPQHF. The CDR3 DNA sequence: TGTGCCAGCAGCGGTAGCGTTGGCGAATATCAGCCCCAGCATTTT.